The text below deals with one T cell receptor (beta chain). Its specificity is unknown. The data were obtained in a study of cytomegalovirus exposure and HLA in healthy donors. At the level of the study: A subsequent analysis stated that the 120 or so validation repertoires were run on the same platform as the approximately 700 first-cohort repertoires.

Study-wide points: Researchers catalogued 150 or so TCR beta chains as cytomegalovirus-associated. Three chains linked to CMV were shown in vitro to be specific for CMV antigens. The tendency of first-cohort TCR clusters to co-occur in the 120 or so validation repertoires was identified by a subsequent analysis.

There are 11 residues in the CDR3. Trimming cost V 8 bases and J 5 bases, with 9 bases left between them. CDR1 and CDR2 from the germline V gene are MNHEY and SVGAGI. TCRdb keeps only in-frame clones here, not all; method: immunoSEQ multiplex PCR. The sample includes about 170,000 clones, around 96% of them seen just once. Sample: PBMCs. The source is a woman between 18 and 29 years old in good health and CMV-seronegative. V is TRBV6-5 and J is TRBJ2-5; no firm D call. The CDR3, as DNA: TGTGCCAGCGGGTTCGGGGAGACCCAGTACTTC. This translates into CASGFGETQYF.